These 9 T cell receptor beta chains came from one sample sequenced in a study of blood T cell repertoires in COVID-19 (TCRdb year 2020). The method behind the library was the immunoSEQ multiplex PCR assay. Sourced from immuneACCESS, this table was stored by TCRdb with only in-frame sequences that have V and J called. A share of the clones is absent; for the studies checked, an unresolved V gene accounts for under half, and the remainder has no known explanation. The sample records 300,000 to 350,000 clones, roughly 86% of which are singletons. The top ten hold 9.5% to 10% of the sample. The sequenced material came from peripheral blood. These TCRs come from a man aged 25 to 40 with COVID-19, enrolled during active disease.

This chain uses TRBV7-9 with TRBJ2-1; TRBD1 matches at 9 bases. The CDR3 totals 14 residues. Germline V gene data show CDR1 as SEHNR and CDR2 as FQNEAQ (reference sequence). Unmatched junction bases numbered 10, after V lost 10 bases and J lost 6 bases. In DNA, the CDR3 is TGTGCCACCTCGGGACAGGGACTTGGCAATGAGCAGTTCTTC. Translation gives CATSGQGLGNEQFF.

This clone was observed a single time. The V and J genes are TRBV2 and TRBJ2-2, with TRBD2 identical over 9 bases. The CDR3 is made up of 17 amino acids. After removal of 5 bases from V and 0 bases from J, the junction contained 7 bases not matched to a gene. The germline gives CDR1 SNHLY, CDR2 FYNNEI. In DNA form, the CDR3 reads TGTGCCAGCAGTCCGACTAGCGGCTACGCGAACACCGGGGAGCTGTTTTTT. Protein sequence: CASSPTSGYANTGELFF.

This rearrangement joins TRBV7-2 to TRBJ2-7, with 9 bases aligning to TRBD1. Trimming took 3 bases from V and 6 from J; bases not matched to a gene: 6. There are 14 residues in the CDR3. Germline V gene data show CDR1 as SGHTA and CDR2 as FQGNSA. CDR3 nucleotides: TGTGCCAGCAGCTTCCAAGACAGGGGGATCGAGCAGTACTTC. Its translation: CASSFQDRGIEQYF. Looking up the rest from reference TRBV7-2 and TRBJ2-7 gives the full variable domain: GAGVSQSPSNKVTEKGKDVELRCDPISGHTALYWYRQSLGQGLEFLIYFQGNSAPDKSGLPSDRFSAERTGGSVSTLTIQRTQQEDSAVYLCASSFQDRGIEQYFGPGTRLTVT.

The J gene is TRBJ1-6, the V gene TRBV6-5; no clear D gene. There are 15 residues in the CDR3. V dropped 0 bases and J dropped 8 bases, with 11 bases sitting between them. Germline assignment: CDR1 MNHEY and CDR2 SVGAGI. CDR3 nucleotide sequence: TGTGCCAGCAGTTACTCTTGGGAGACCGATTCACCCCTCCACTTT. Encoded protein: CASSYSWETDSPLHF.

V is TRBV28 and J is TRBJ1-4; TRBD1 matches at 8 bases. This CDR3 region has 15 residues. Per germline, CDR1 MDHEN and CDR2 SYDVKM. The J segment lost 8 bases and the V segment lost 6 bases, leaving 11 bases of the junction unmatched. The CDR3 nucleotides read TGTGCCAGCAGCCGTTCGGACAGGGAAGGAGAAAAACTGTTTTTT. Amino acid sequence: CASSRSDREGEKLFF.

The table lists this clone with a few counts. The V and J genes are TRBV18 and TRBJ2-2, with D possibly matching TRBD2 (5 bases). V was pared by 6 bases and J by 7 bases, with 15 bases between. CDR3 size: 14 residues. From germline, CDR1 is KGHSH and CDR2 LQKENI. The CDR3 sequence: CASSAGLADGELFF. The CDR3 region has the DNA TGTGCCAGCTCCGCGGGCCTAGCTGACGGGGAGCTGTTTTTT. Drawing the rest from reference TRBV18 and TRBJ2-2, the complete variable domain is NAGVMQNPRHLVRRRGQEARLRCSPMKGHSHVYWYRQLPEEGLKFMVYLQKENIIDESGMPKERFSAEFPKEGPSILRIQQVVRGDSAAYFCASSAGLADGELFFGEGSRLTVL.

This rearrangement joins TRBV27 to TRBJ1-1; possibly TRBD1 for D (6 bases). Germline CDR1 is MNHEY and CDR2 is SMNVEV (reference sequence). The germline V and J ends were trimmed by 3 bases and 1 base, with 9 bases remaining between them. This CDR3 region has 14 residues. CDR3 loop: CASSLPGANTEAFF. The CDR3 bases are TGTGCCAGCAGTTTGCCAGGGGCGAACACTGAAGCTTTCTTT.

This chain links TRBV5-1 with TRBJ1-3, with 9 bases that match TRBD1. Germline V gene sequence: CDR1 SGHRS, CDR2 YFSETQ. The V segment lost 4 bases and the J segment 0 bases; nucleotides outside the gene matches: 8. The CDR3 covers 17 residues. CDR3 sequence: CASSGRQGDYSGNTIYF. The CDR3 DNA sequence: TGCGCCAGCAGCGGCCGACAGGGGGACTACTCTGGAAACACCATATATTTT.

A word on this clone: Other DNA sequences from this sample encode an identical CDR3 as well. This chain connects TRBV10-3 to TRBJ2-2, with 11 bases that match TRBD2. This CDR3 is built from 17 residues. The junction had 10 bases not matched to a gene; V was cut back by 10 bases and J by 0 bases. CDR1 is ENHRY, CDR2 SYGVKD, per germline. CDR3 coding DNA: TGTGCCACGGAATCAGGACTAGCGGGTCCGAACACCGGGGAGCTGTTTTTT. Translation gives CATESGLAGPNTGELFF.